A single sample is the source of the 32 T cell receptor beta chains below, sequenced in a study of T cell responses to AZD1222 COVID-19 vaccine. Sequencing was performed with immunoSEQ multiplex PCR; in TCRdb, only in-frame clones are kept and a portion is missing. The table lists about 170,000 clones, 85% to 95% of them singletons. The sequenced sample was peripheral blood, obtained on day 0 of AZD1222 vaccination. The receptors originated from an adult in good health.

In DNA, the CDR3 is TGTGCCAGCAGTTACTTGGGGAAAAACACCGGGGAGCTGTTTTTT. Protein product: CASSYLGKNTGELFF. V is TRBV6-5 and J is TRBJ2-2, with D unresolved. The CDR3 is made up of 15 amino acids. Trimming removed 1 base at V and 2 bases at J, with 8 bases between. The germline V gene has CDR1 MNHEY and CDR2 SVGAGI.

The chain combines TRBV20-1 with TRBJ1-1, with D possibly being TRBD1 (5 bases). Germline values: CDR1 DFQATT, CDR2 SNEGSKA (reference sequence). The CDR3 has 11 amino acids. V was shortened by 6 bases and J by 6 bases, with 11 bases between the two germline ends. The CDR3 bases are TGCAGTGCCACCGGGGCGGCTGAAGCTTTCTTT. This translates into CSATGAAEAFF.

This chain links TRBV19 with TRBJ1-3, with D possibly TRBD1 on 6 matching bases. This CDR3 spans 15 amino acids. Germline assignment: CDR1 LNHDA and CDR2 SQIVND (reference sequence). V shed 5 bases and J shed 1 base, with 12 bases lying between them. CDR3 protein: CASSRMGTSGNTIYF. The CDR3 DNA sequence: TGTGCCAGTAGTCGAATGGGGACATCTGGAAACACCATATATTTT. Using reference TRBV19 and TRBJ1-3 for the parts outside the CDR3, the full variable domain is DGGITQSPKYLFRKEGQNVTLSCEQNLNHDAMYWYRQDPGQGLRLIYYSQIVNDFQKGDIAEGYSVSREKKESFPLTVTSAQKNPTAFYLCASSRMGTSGNTIYFGEGSWLTVV.

The genes are TRBV13 and TRBJ1-6; no reliable D call. Germline loops: CDR1 PRHDT, CDR2 FYEKMQ (reference sequence). Trimming stripped 0 bases from V and 8 bases from J, with 8 bases between. This CDR3 spans 14 amino acids. Written as DNA, the CDR3 is TGTGCCAGCAGCTTAGGCCGGCCAGATTCACCCCTCCACTTT. Translated: CASSLGRPDSPLHF.

The chain combines TRBV7-9 with TRBJ2-1; TRBD2 might be the D (5 bases). The germline gives CDR1 SEHNR, CDR2 FQNEAQ (reference sequence). The CDR3 length is 16 residues. Between the trimmed V and J ends, which lost 5 bases and 5 bases, there was a span of 19 bases. The DNA for the CDR3 is TGTGCCAGCAGCCCCTTCCTAGCAGTTAGTCACAATGAGCAGTTCTTC. Translated: CASSPFLAVSHNEQFF. Variable domain in full (rest from reference TRBV7-9 and TRBJ2-1): DTGVSQNPRHKITKRGQNVTFRCDPISEHNRLYWYRQTLGQGPEFLTYFQNEAQLEKSRLLSDRFSAERPKGSFSTLEIQRTEQGDSAMYLCASSPFLAVSHNEQFFGPGTRLTVL.

The chain links TRBV3-1 (or the pseudogene TRBV3-2) to TRBJ1-1; weak D call: TRBD1 (5 bases). The CDR3 runs to 12 residues. The germline gives CDR1 LGHDT, CDR2 YNNKEL (reference sequence). V was pared by 1 base and J by 5 bases, with 5 bases between. The CDR3 reads CASSQGGTEAFF. The CDR3 nucleotides read TGTGCCAGCAGCCAAGGGGGGACTGAAGCTTTCTTT.

This clone was picked up one time. The CDR3 loop is CASRYRGRERLNTEAFF. In nucleotides, the CDR3 is TGTGCCAGCCGCTACAGGGGGCGAGAACGGCTGAACACTGAAGCTTTCTTT. The chain uses TRBV19 and TRBJ1-1; TRBD1 agrees at 9 bases. Trimming removed 9 bases from V and 0 bases from J; junction bases left unmatched: 14. The germline V gene encodes CDR1 LNHDA and CDR2 SQIVND (reference sequence). The CDR3 is made up of 17 amino acids. The whole variable domain, remainder taken from reference TRBV19 and TRBJ1-1, is DGGITQSPKYLFRKEGQNVTLSCEQNLNHDAMYWYRQDPGQGLRLIYYSQIVNDFQKGDIAEGYSVSREKKESFPLTVTSAQKNPTAFYLCASRYRGRERLNTEAFFGQGTRLTVV.

This clone was picked up one time. The CDR3 sequence is CASSIWAETRVPGELFF. The DNA of the CDR3 is TGTGCCAGTAGTATATGGGCCGAGACAAGGGTCCCCGGGGAGCTGTTTTTT. V and J are TRBV19 and TRBJ2-2; D gene unclear. Trimming shortened V by 2 bases and J by 6 bases, and 19 bases separated the two germline ends. CDR1 LNHDA and CDR2 SQIVND come from the germline V gene (reference sequence). The CDR3 covers 17 residues. The full variable domain, completed using reference TRBV19 and TRBJ2-2, is DGGITQSPKYLFRKEGQNVTLSCEQNLNHDAMYWYRQDPGQGLRLIYYSQIVNDFQKGDIAEGYSVSREKKESFPLTVTSAQKNPTAFYLCASSIWAETRVPGELFFGEGSRLTVL.

The chain has TRBV15 and TRBJ1-4, with D uncertain. Germline-derived CDR1 and CDR2 are LNHNV and YYDKDF (reference sequence). CDR3 size: 13 residues. The V and J ends lost 1 base and 7 bases respectively, with 7 bases between them. CDR3 sequence (DNA): TGTGCCACCAGCAGAGTCCCCTCTGAAAAACTGTTTTTT. Encoded protein: CATSRVPSEKLFF.

The chain employs TRBV14 and TRBJ1-5, with D uncertain. Trimming removed 5 bases at V and 4 bases at J, with 9 bases between. This CDR3 region has 13 residues. CDR1 and CDR2 (germline): SGHDN, FVKESK. The CDR3 sequence: CASSGQLNQPQHF. DNA for the CDR3: TGTGCCAGCAGCGGGCAGTTGAATCAGCCCCAGCATTTT.

This chain joins TRBV6-6 and TRBJ1-2; 8 bases are shared with TRBD1. This CDR3 contains 13 residues. The trim removed 6 bases at V and 7 bases at J, leaving 7 bases unmatched. Germline V CDR1 and CDR2: MNHNY, SVGAGI (reference sequence). The CDR3 reads CASRDGTGPGYTF. The CDR3 DNA is TGTGCCAGCAGAGACGGGACAGGTCCTGGCTACACCTTC.

CDR3 sequence (DNA): TGCGCCAGCAGCTTTGAGAACCCAAATGAGCAGTTCTTC. It is translated as CASSFENPNEQFF. The J gene is TRBJ2-1, the V gene TRBV5-1; the D is unclear. CDR3 size: 13 residues. Germline CDR1 SGHRS, CDR2 YFSETQ. V lost 2 bases and J 7 bases, leaving 10 bases between the germline ends.

This chain uses TRBV15 with TRBJ2-2; the D is unclear. This CDR3 is 14 amino acids long. In germline, CDR1 is LNHNV, CDR2 YYDKDF (reference sequence). Trimming stripped 0 bases from V and 7 bases from J, with 9 bases between. The CDR3, as DNA: TGTGCCACCAGCAGAGATCTGGCGGTCGGGGAGCTGTTTTTT. Its protein product is CATSRDLAVGELFF.

This chain connects TRBV9 to TRBJ1-2; 8 bases are shared with TRBD1. The CDR3 covers 15 residues. Germline V gene sequence: CDR1 SGDLS, CDR2 YYNGEE. V lost 1 base and J lost 6; bases outside the gene matches: 8. CDR3 loop: CASSVPRGQGHGYTF. Here the CDR3 DNA reads TGTGCCAGCAGCGTACCCCGAGGACAGGGCCATGGCTACACCTTC.

The V gene is TRBV19, the J gene TRBJ1-5, with D uncertain. This CDR3 has 17 amino acids. V lost 0 bases, J lost 0 bases, and 12 bases lay in between. Germline CDR1 and CDR2: LNHDA and SQIVND (reference sequence). CDR3 nucleotides: TGTGCCAGTAGTATAGATCATAGGGTTCATAGCAATCAGCCCCAGCATTTT. This sequence encodes CASSIDHRVHSNQPQHF.

CDR3 sequence (DNA): TGTGCCAGCAGTCCTACAGGGGCTAAAGCTTTCTTT. This gives the protein CASSPTGAKAFF. The V and J genes are TRBV6-5 and TRBJ1-1; 7 bases are a match to TRBD1. Germline V lookup: CDR1 MNHEY, CDR2 SVGAGI. V was pared by 5 bases and J by 9 bases, with 6 bases of the junction left unmatched. The CDR3 totals 12 residues.

J is TRBJ1-2 and V is TRBV7-2, with 8 bases matching TRBD1. CDR1 is SGHTA, CDR2 FQGNSA, per germline. J lost 12 bases, V lost 5 bases, and 11 bases had no gene match. This CDR3 region has 13 residues. CDR3 amino acids: CASSPLRGLVNTF. Here the CDR3 DNA reads TGTGCCAGCAGCCCCCTCAGGGGGCTGGTGAACACCTTC.

The chain employs TRBV7-8 and TRBJ1-2, with D tentatively TRBD1 (5 bases). CDR1 and CDR2 (germline): SGHVS, FQNEAQ. The V end lost 1 base, the J end lost 5 bases, and 23 bases lay between the germline ends. The CDR3 loop spans 18 amino acids. The CDR3 DNA reads TGTGCCAGCAGCTTAGAAAGAGGGGCCCTATATCCCAAATATGGCTACACCTTC. Its translation is CASSLERGALYPKYGYTF.

The CDR3 DNA is TGCGCCAGCAGCTCCGGGACAGGGGGTGCTGGCTACACCTTC. It codes for CASSSGTGGAGYTF. The J gene is TRBJ1-2, the V gene TRBV5-1, with 11 positions matching TRBD1. Germline assignment: CDR1 SGHRS and CDR2 YFSETQ. This CDR3 is 14 amino acids long. V was clipped by 3 bases and J by 7 bases; unmatched bases: 5.

This sequence joins TRBV18 and TRBJ1-1; no definite D call. Trimming left V 3 bases short and J 0 bases short, with 5 bases between. The CDR3 totals 13 residues. CDR1 is KGHSH and CDR2 is LQKENI in the germline V gene. The CDR3 sequence is CASSPLLNTEAFF. DNA for the CDR3: TGTGCCAGCTCACCTCTACTGAACACTGAAGCTTTCTTT.

This rearrangement joins TRBV29-1 to TRBJ2-1; 9 bases are shared with TRBD2. The CDR3 runs to 15 residues. Germline CDR1 reads SQVTM; CDR2 reads ANQGSEA. The V gene end was trimmed by 6 bases and the J gene end by 2 bases; junction bases not matched to a gene: 8. CDR3 in DNA: TGCAGCGTGAGGGCAAGACTAGCGGCCTACAATGAGCAGTTCTTC. Protein product: CSVRARLAAYNEQFF.

V is TRBV13 and J is TRBJ1-1, with 7 bases lining up with TRBD1. The CDR3 consists of 14 residues. Per germline, CDR1 PRHDT and CDR2 FYEKMQ (reference sequence). J gave up 4 bases and V 6 bases, and 8 bases lay outside the gene matches. The DNA of the CDR3 is TGTGCCAGCAGTCCTCGGGCAGGGGGCACTGAAGCTTTCTTT. Its protein is CASSPRAGGTEAFF.

J is TRBJ2-5 and V is TRBV15; D is unresolved. Looked up from germline, CDR1 is LNHNV and CDR2 is YYDKDF (reference sequence). The CDR3 extends over 12 amino acids. V lost 3 bases and J 7 bases, leaving 9 bases between the germline ends. The CDR3 coding sequence is TGTGCCACCAGCAGTGCGTACGGGACCCAGTACTTC. This sequence encodes CATSSAYGTQYF. Together with reference TRBV15 and TRBJ2-5, the CDR3 gives the full variable domain: DAMVIQNPRYQVTQFGKPVTLSCSQTLNHNVMYWYQQKSSQAPKLLFHYYDKDFNNEADTPDNFQSRRPNTSFCFLDIRSPGLGDTAMYLCATSSAYGTQYFGPGTRLLVL.

The chain has TRBV7-6 and TRBJ1-5; D may be TRBD1 (5 bases). The V end lost 1 base, the J end lost 5 bases, and 9 bases lay between the germline ends. This CDR3 is 14 amino acids long. The V gene's germline CDR1 is SGHVS and CDR2 FNYEAQ. This CDR3 reads CASSLVWGDQPQHF. As DNA, the CDR3 is TGTGCCAGCAGCTTAGTCTGGGGCGATCAGCCCCAGCATTTT.

In the case of this clone: A junction boundary mismatches the germline segment, possibly from a read error. The chain couples TRBV7-2 to TRBJ1-1; D is undetermined. CDR1 is SGHTA, CDR2 FQGNSA, per germline. There are 13 residues in the CDR3. In DNA form, the CDR3 reads TGTGCCAGCAGCTTAGCCCTCTTTCCTTCAATAGATTTT. Amino acid sequence: CASSLALFPSIDF.

The rearrangement uses TRBV12-3 or TRBV12-4 and TRBJ1-1; tentative D call: TRBD1 (6 bases). This CDR3 region has 13 residues. The ends were cut back, 4 bases at V and 4 bases at J, with 10 bases in the middle. CDR3 DNA: TGTGCCAGCAGTTGGGGGCAGGGCACTGAAGCTTTCTTT. Translation: CASSWGQGTEAFF.

V gene TRBV19 combines with J gene TRBJ1-5; D gene ambiguous. Looked up from germline, CDR1 is LNHDA and CDR2 is SQIVND (reference sequence). V lost 7 bases to trimming and J lost 0 bases, with 13 bases between them. The CDR3 consists of 15 residues. The CDR3 sequence: CASIFSTDSNQPQHF. CDR3 bases: TGTGCCAGTATTTTTTCGACGGATAGCAATCAGCCCCAGCATTTT.

CDR3 amino acids: CASSIPGLAGGTGELFF. CDR3 in DNA: TGCGCCAGCAGCATCCCGGGACTAGCGGGGGGCACCGGGGAGCTGTTTTTT. The rearrangement uses TRBV5-1 and TRBJ2-2; 15 positions agree with TRBD2. Per the germline V gene, CDR1 is SGHRS and CDR2 is YFSETQ. This CDR3 comprises 17 residues. With V trimmed by 4 bases and J by 4 bases, 5 bases remained unmatched. The whole variable domain, remainder taken from reference TRBV5-1 and TRBJ2-2, is KAGVTQTPRYLIKTRGQQVTLSCSPISGHRSVSWYQQTPGQGLQFLFEYFSETQRNKGNFPGRFSGRQFSNSRSEMNVSTLELGDSALYLCASSIPGLAGGTGELFFGEGSRLTVL.

This chain links TRBV6-6 with TRBJ2-1; D is unresolved. Germline CDR1 is MNHNY and CDR2 is SVGAGI (reference sequence). The CDR3 runs to 15 residues. Trimming removed 3 bases at V and 1 base at J, with 10 bases between. This chain's CDR3 is CASSYGHVSYNEQFF. CDR3 in DNA: TGTGCCAGCAGTTATGGTCATGTGTCCTACAATGAGCAGTTCTTC.

CDR3 sequence reads: CASSEIRRESFGYTF. The CDR3 region has the DNA TGTGCCAGCAGCGAGATCCGACGGGAAAGTTTTGGCTACACCTTC. The genes are TRBV2 and TRBJ1-2; no clear D gene. CDR1 is SNHLY and CDR2 is FYNNEI in the germline V gene. The CDR3 is 15 residues long. V lost 6 bases to trimming and J lost 7 bases, with 21 bases between them. Based on the CDR3 plus reference TRBV2 and TRBJ1-2, the full variable domain is EPEVTQTPSHQVTQMGQEVILRCVPISNHLYFYWYRQILGQKVEFLVSFYNNEISEKSEIFDDQFSVERPDGSNFTLKIRSTKLEDSAMYFCASSEIRRESFGYTFGSGTRLTVV.

The chain joins TRBV7-8 to TRBJ1-1; D is possibly TRBD1 (5 bases). There are 13 residues in the CDR3. Between the trimmed V and J ends, which lost 1 base and 3 bases, there was a span of 6 bases. Germline loops: CDR1 SGHVS, CDR2 FQNEAQ. The CDR3 loop is CASSLVGDTEAFF. The CDR3 nucleotides are TGTGCCAGCAGCTTAGTGGGGGACACTGAAGCTTTCTTT.

The chain combines TRBV6-5 with TRBJ1-5; D may be TRBD1 (5 bases). The CDR3 is made up of 16 amino acids. The V gene's germline CDR1 is MNHEY and CDR2 SVGAGI. The ends were cut back, 4 bases at V and 3 bases at J, with 16 bases in the middle. CDR3 residues: CASSLSLDTSNQPQHF. The CDR3 DNA reads TGTGCCAGCAGTTTATCTCTGGACACATCCAATCAGCCCCAGCATTTT.